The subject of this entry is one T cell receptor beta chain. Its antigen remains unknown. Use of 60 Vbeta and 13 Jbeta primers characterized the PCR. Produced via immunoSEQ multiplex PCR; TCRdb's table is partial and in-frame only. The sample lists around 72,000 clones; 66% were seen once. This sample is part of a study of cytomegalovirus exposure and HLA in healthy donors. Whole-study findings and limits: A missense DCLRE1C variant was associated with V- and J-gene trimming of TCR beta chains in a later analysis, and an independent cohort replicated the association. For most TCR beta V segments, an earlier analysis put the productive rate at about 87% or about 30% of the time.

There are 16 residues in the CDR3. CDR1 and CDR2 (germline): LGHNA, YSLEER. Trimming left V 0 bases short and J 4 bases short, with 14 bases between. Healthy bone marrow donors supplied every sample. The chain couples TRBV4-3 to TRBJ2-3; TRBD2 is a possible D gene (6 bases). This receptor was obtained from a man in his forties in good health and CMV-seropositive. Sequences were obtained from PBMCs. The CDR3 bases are TGCGCCAGCAGCCAAGACCTAAGGGAGGTCGCAGATACGCAGTATTTT. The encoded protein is CASSQDLREVADTQYF.